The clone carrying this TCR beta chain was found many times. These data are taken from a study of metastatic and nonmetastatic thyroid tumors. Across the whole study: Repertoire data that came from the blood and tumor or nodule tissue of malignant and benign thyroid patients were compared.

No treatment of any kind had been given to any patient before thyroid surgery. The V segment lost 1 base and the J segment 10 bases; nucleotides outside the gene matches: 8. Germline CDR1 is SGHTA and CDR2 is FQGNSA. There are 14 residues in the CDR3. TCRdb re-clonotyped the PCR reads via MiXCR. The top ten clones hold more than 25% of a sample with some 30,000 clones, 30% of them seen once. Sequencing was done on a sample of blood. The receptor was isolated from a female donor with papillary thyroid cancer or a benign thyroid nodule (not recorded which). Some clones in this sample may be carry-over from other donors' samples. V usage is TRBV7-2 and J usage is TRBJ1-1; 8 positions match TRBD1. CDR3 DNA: TGTGCCAGCAGCTTAGACCCAGGGGGCGATGGAGCTTTCTTT. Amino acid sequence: CASSLDPGGDGAFF.